The 20 T cell receptor beta chains presented below share a single source sample, sequenced in a study of cytomegalovirus exposure and HLA in healthy donors. The primer mix had 60 Vbeta and 13 Jbeta primers. Profiled with immunoSEQ multiplex PCR; TCRdb holds only in-frame clones, not every one. The sample gives about 180,000 clones, around four fifths of which show up once; less than 1.5% is in the top ten. The material sequenced was PBMCs. All receptors derive from a woman aged 25 to 45 in good health and CMV-seropositive.

On this clone: This is likely a read error, given that the CDR3 carries no conserved phenylalanine or tryptophan at its end. CDR3 loop: CASSLGEVQGVSGYTL. CDR3 DNA: TGCGCCAGCAGCTTGGGTGAGGTACAGGGGGTGAGCGGCTACACCCTC. The rearrangement joins TRBV5-1 to TRBJ1-2; 8 nucleotides line up with TRBD1. This CDR3 comprises 16 residues. Germline CDR1 and CDR2: SGHRS and YFSETQ. V shed 0 bases and J 8 bases; nucleotides not matched to a gene: 12.

The V call is TRBV28, the J call TRBJ2-1, with TRBD2 matching 8 bases. Germline values: CDR1 MDHEN, CDR2 SYDVKM. This CDR3 region has 16 residues. V lost 3 bases, J lost 1 base, and 5 bases stayed unmatched. Here the CDR3 DNA reads TGTGCCAGCAGTTTGTGGGCGGGAGGATCCTACAATGAGCAGTTCTTC. Translation gives CASSLWAGGSYNEQFF.

The chain joins TRBV7-2 to TRBJ2-1, with D perhaps TRBD1 (5 bases). Germline CDR1 SGHTA, CDR2 FQGNSA. The CDR3 is 14 amino acids. Trimming shortened V by 3 bases and J by 4 bases, and 10 bases separated the two germline ends. CDR3 loop: CASSFPQEYNEQFF. The CDR3 region has the DNA TGTGCCAGCAGCTTTCCACAGGAGTACAATGAGCAGTTCTTC.

The chain uses TRBV29-1 and TRBJ2-2; 7 bases agree with TRBD1. Germline CDR1 is SQVTM and CDR2 is ANQGSEA. The CDR3 has 15 residues. J was trimmed by 1 base and V by 4 bases; bases with no gene match: 6. The CDR3 loop reads CSVGVGQLNTGELFF. Written as DNA, the CDR3 is TGCAGCGTTGGAGTGGGACAGCTGAACACCGGGGAGCTGTTTTTT.

This chain connects TRBV10-3 to TRBJ2-3, with 11 bases matching TRBD1. In germline, CDR1 is ENHRY, CDR2 SYGVKD. There are 18 residues in the CDR3. Trimming removed 4 bases from V and 0 bases from J; junction bases left unmatched: 9. The chain's CDR3 is CAISAMGQGDPSTDTQYF. CDR3 nucleotides: TGTGCCATCAGTGCCATGGGACAGGGGGACCCCAGCACAGATACGCAGTATTTT.

CDR3 DNA sequence: TGTGCCAGCAGCTTACCTCGGACTAGCTCGCACAATGAGCAGTTCTTC. Amino acid sequence: CASSLPRTSSHNEQFF. This chain joins TRBV7-8 and TRBJ2-1; TRBD2 matches 8 bases. Per germline, CDR1 SGHVS and CDR2 FQNEAQ. CDR3 length equals 16 residues. Germline trimming cut 2 bases from V and 5 bases from J; bases unmatched to any gene: 8.

This chain connects TRBV30 to TRBJ1-2, with TRBD1 identical over 8 bases. Trimming cost V 5 bases and J 4 bases; bases outside gene matches: 9. Germline loops: CDR1 GTSNPN, CDR2 SVGIG (reference sequence). The CDR3 has 14 amino acids. The CDR3 DNA sequence: TGTGCCTGGGCAAGACAGGGGAACGCCTATGGCTACACCTTC. This sequence encodes CAWARQGNAYGYTF.

CDR3 protein: CASSPRGEIRTDTQYF. Here the CDR3 DNA reads TGTGCCAGCAGCCCCAGGGGGGAGATAAGGACAGATACGCAGTATTTT. The rearrangement uses TRBV28 and TRBJ2-3; tentatively, D is TRBD1 (7 bases). Between the trimmed V and J ends, which lost 6 bases and 3 bases, there was a span of 19 bases. The CDR3 covers 16 residues. Germline assignment: CDR1 MDHEN and CDR2 SYDVKM.

This clone occurred a few times. This chain uses TRBV27 with TRBJ2-1; 8 bases line up with TRBD2. V dropped 6 bases and J dropped 2; count of bases not matched to a gene: 6. CDR3 size: 15 residues. Germline-derived CDR1 and CDR2 are MNHEY and SMNVEV (reference sequence). The CDR3 bases are TGTGCCAGCAGACGGGGCGGGAGGCCCTACAATGAGCAGTTCTTC. The encoded protein is CASRRGGRPYNEQFF.

This rearrangement joins TRBV11-2 to TRBJ2-3; TRBD2 matches at 8 bases. CDR3 size: 14 residues. V trimming: 5 bases; J trimming: 5 bases; junction bases outside the gene matches: 6. CDR1 and CDR2 (germline): SGHAT, FQNNGV. The CDR3 sequence is CASSLSGSGDTQYF. CDR3 bases: TGTGCCAGCAGCCTAAGCGGGAGTGGAGATACGCAGTATTTT.

The chain combines TRBV27 with TRBJ1-2, with D possibly being TRBD1 (5 bases). Per germline, CDR1 MNHEY and CDR2 SMNVEV (reference sequence). This CDR3 contains 14 residues. Trimming removed 7 bases from V and 2 bases from J, with 14 bases in between. The CDR3 nucleotides are TGTGCCAGCACCAAAGGGGTAGGGAACTATGGCTACACCTTC. Its protein is CASTKGVGNYGYTF.

Notes on this clone: Other DNA sequences in this sample translate to the same CDR3. The rearrangement uses TRBV9 and TRBJ2-7; 7 positions agree with TRBD2. Trimming removed 0 bases from V and 2 bases from J; junction bases left unmatched: 2. Germline V gives CDR1 SGDLS, CDR2 YYNGEE. CDR3 length equals 14 residues. CDR3 DNA: TGTGCCAGCAGCGTAGCGGGAGGCCCCTACGAGCAGTACTTC. Protein product: CASSVAGGPYEQYF.

The chain employs TRBV7-8 and TRBJ2-3; 10 bases match TRBD2. The V gene end was trimmed by 5 bases and the J gene end by 5 bases; junction bases not matched to a gene: 7. Germline V CDR1 and CDR2: SGHVS, FQNEAQ. The CDR3 totals 15 residues. The CDR3 DNA reads as TGTGCCAGCAGCCCTCTAGCGGGAGTTGGAGATACGCAGTATTTT. Amino acids: CASSPLAGVGDTQYF. The variable domain in full, with the rest retrieved from reference TRBV7-8 and TRBJ2-3, is GAGVSQSPRYKVAKRGQDVALRCDPISGHVSLFWYQQALGQGPEFLTYFQNEAQLDKSGLPSDRFFAERPEGSVSTLKIQRTQQEDSAVYLCASSPLAGVGDTQYFGPGTRLTVL.

The chain employs TRBV4-2 and TRBJ2-2, with 10 bases that match TRBD2. Trimming at V came to 4 bases and at J to 7 bases, leaving 6 bases not matched to a gene. Germline V lookup: CDR1 LGHNA, CDR2 YNFKEQ. This CDR3 has 15 residues. CDR3 loop: CASSLLAGVVGELFF. The CDR3 DNA reads as TGTGCCAGCAGCCTCCTAGCGGGAGTGGTCGGGGAGCTGTTTTTT.

The V call is TRBV18, the J call TRBJ2-7; 10 bases match TRBD1. J lost 6 bases, V lost 6 bases, and 14 bases had no gene match. The CDR3 is 16 residues long. Germline V CDR1 and CDR2: KGHSH, LQKENI. CDR3 region: CASSPSPGTGAGEQYF. CDR3 nucleotides: TGTGCCAGCTCCCCCAGTCCCGGGACAGGGGCTGGCGAGCAGTACTTC.

The chain carries TRBV2 and TRBJ1-1; tentatively, D is TRBD1 (6 bases). The CDR3 is 13 residues long. V lost 11 bases to trimming and J lost 4 bases, with 17 bases between them. Per germline, CDR1 SNHLY and CDR2 FYNNEI. The CDR3 bases are TGTGCCGGAAAAGGGGGAGTCACCACTGAAGCTTTCTTT. Its translation is CAGKGGVTTEAFF.

This clone was observed a few times. This chain links TRBV2 with TRBJ1-2, with D possibly matching TRBD1 (5 bases). The germline V gene encodes CDR1 SNHLY and CDR2 FYNNEI. The CDR3 loop spans 15 amino acids. Trimming took 2 bases from V and 7 from J, leaving 17 bases between them. The CDR3 bases are TGTGCCAGCAGTGAATCCCCGGGGGGTGGATCTGGCTACACCTTC. Translated: CASSESPGGGSGYTF.

V and J are TRBV10-3 and TRBJ2-2, with 10 bases that match TRBD1. CDR3 length equals 15 residues. V gave up 2 bases and J gave up 7 bases; unmatched junction bases: 4. CDR1 is ENHRY and CDR2 is SYGVKD in the germline V gene. The chain's CDR3 is CAISEDRGQVGELFF. CDR3 nucleotide sequence: TGTGCCATCAGTGAGGACAGGGGGCAGGTCGGGGAGCTGTTTTTT.

The chain is built from TRBV6-5 and TRBJ2-7; no firm D call. Germline lookup yields CDR1 MNHEY and CDR2 SVGAGI. CDR3 length: 12 amino acids. The V end was cut by 3 bases, the J end by 6 bases, with 9 bases between. In nucleotides, the CDR3 is TGTGCCAGCAGTTATCGGTCAGGCGAGCAGTACTTC. Translating it yields CASSYRSGEQYF.

The J gene is TRBJ2-1, the V gene TRBV11-3, with D tentatively TRBD2 (6 bases). The ends were cut back, 5 bases at V and 5 bases at J, with 22 bases in the middle. This CDR3 is built from 17 residues. The germline V gene has CDR1 SGHNT and CDR2 YENEEA. The CDR3 region is CASSPARLAGRNNEQFF. The CDR3 DNA reads as TGTGCCAGCAGCCCAGCCCGGCTGGCAGGGAGGAACAATGAGCAGTTCTTC.